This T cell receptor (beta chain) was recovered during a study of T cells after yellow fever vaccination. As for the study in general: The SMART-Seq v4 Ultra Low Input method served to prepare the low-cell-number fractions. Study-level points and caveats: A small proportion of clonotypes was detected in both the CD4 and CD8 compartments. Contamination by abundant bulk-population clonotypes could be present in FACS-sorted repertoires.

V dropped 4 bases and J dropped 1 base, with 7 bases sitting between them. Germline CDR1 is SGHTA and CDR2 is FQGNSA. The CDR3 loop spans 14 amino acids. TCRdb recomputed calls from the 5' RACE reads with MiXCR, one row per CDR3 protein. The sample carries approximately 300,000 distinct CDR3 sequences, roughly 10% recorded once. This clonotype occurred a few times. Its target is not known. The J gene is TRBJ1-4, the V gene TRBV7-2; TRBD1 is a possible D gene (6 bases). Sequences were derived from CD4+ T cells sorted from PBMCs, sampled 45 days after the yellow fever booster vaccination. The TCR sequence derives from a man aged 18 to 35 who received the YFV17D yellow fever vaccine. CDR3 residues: CASSYRETNEKLFF. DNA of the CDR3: TGTGCCAGCAGCTACAGGGAAACTAATGAAAAACTGTTTTTT. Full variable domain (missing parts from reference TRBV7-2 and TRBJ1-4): GAGVSQSPSNKVTEKGKDVELRCDPISGHTALYWYRQSLGQGLEFLIYFQGNSAPDKSGLPSDRFSAERTGGSVSTLTIQRTQQEDSAVYLCASSYRETNEKLFFGSGTQLSVL.